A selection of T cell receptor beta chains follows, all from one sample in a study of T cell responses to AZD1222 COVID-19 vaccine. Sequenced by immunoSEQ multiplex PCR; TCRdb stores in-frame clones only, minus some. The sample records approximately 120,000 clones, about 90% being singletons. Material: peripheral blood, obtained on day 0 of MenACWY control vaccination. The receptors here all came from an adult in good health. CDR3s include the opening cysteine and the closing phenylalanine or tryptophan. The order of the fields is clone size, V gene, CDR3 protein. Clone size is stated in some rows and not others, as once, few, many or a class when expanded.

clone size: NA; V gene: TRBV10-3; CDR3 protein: CAIRGEGRVSDTQYF
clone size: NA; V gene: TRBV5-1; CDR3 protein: CASSLNLGNTGELFF
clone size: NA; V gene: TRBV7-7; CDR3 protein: CASSPTVRGFDEQFF
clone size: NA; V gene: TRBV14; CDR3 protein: CASNPGRGNIQYF
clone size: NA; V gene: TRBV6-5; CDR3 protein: CASRDGRNQPQHF
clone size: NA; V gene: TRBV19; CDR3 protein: CASSIVAGPYNEQFF
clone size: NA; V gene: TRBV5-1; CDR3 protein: CARKGGGGNTEAFF
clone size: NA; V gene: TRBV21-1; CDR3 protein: CASSMRIAENTGELFF
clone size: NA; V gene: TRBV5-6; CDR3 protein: CASSPGLGPLHF
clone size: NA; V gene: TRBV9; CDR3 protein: CASSVVKRSSVRDSSYEQYF
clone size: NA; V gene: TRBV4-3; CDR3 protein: CASSRQREGYYGYTF
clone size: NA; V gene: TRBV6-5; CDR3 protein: CASSSGTPRYNEQFF
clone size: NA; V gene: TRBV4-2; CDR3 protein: CASSQVGTGSRETQYF
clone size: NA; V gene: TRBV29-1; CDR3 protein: CSVVRGLGTEAFF
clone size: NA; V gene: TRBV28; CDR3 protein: CASRRGDRGPYSNQPQHF
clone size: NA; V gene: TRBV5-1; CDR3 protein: CASKEATETQYF
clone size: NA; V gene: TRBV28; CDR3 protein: CASSFLAGGADNEQFF
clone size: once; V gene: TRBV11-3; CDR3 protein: CASSQGHNEQFF
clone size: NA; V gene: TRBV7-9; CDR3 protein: CASSLGGGGKETQYF
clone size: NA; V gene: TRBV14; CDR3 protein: CASSQSGLEKLFF
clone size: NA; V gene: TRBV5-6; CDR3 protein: CASSQQDRALYGYTF
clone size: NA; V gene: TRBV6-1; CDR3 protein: CASRLAGESYEQYF
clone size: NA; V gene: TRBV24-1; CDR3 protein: CATSDPTSGGRNTGELFF
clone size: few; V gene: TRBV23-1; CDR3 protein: CASSHRQGLTYEQYF
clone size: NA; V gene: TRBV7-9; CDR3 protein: CASSPGDSGRANTGELFF
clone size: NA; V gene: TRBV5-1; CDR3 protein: CASSLHPNTGELFF
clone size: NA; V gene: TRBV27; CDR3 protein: CASSQGQSGANVLTF
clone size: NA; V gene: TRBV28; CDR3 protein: CASSLFSGGTQETQYF
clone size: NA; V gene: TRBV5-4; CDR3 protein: CASSLLGANQPQHF
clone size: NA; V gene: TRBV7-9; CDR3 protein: CASSSYPGSDTQYF
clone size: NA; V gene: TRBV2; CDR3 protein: CASRERTGFVKTQYF
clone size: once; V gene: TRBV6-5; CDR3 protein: CASSFWGRRTGELFF
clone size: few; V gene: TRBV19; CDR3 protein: CASSRPPGRDTGELFF
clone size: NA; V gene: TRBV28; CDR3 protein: CASSSDRGGLNQPQHF
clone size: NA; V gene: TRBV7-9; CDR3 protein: CASSLPVRGTAGEQFF
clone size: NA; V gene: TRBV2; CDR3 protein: CASSKGGPGIVYGYTF